This T cell receptor beta chain was documented in a study of OX40 agonist ivuxolimab in advanced cancers. The wider study: Age averaged around 58 years (range about 23 to 85), and less than 85% were male.

Trimming took 1 base from V and 6 from J, leaving 5 bases between them. This CDR3 is 12 amino acids long. Germline V lookup: CDR1 LNHDA, CDR2 SQIVND (reference sequence). Patients were excluded for autoimmune disease history or systemic immunosuppression. Data came from immunoSEQ multiplex PCR; TCRdb stores just in-frame clones and leaves some out. The table lists 8,900 or so clones, 65% to 80% of them singletons. Source: CD4+ or CD8+ T cells sorted from blood, taken in a trial of the OX40 agonist ivuxolimab. The chain joins TRBV19 to TRBJ2-3; no clear D. The source is an adult with an advanced solid tumor such as melanoma, head and neck, liver or kidney cancer. In DNA, the CDR3 is TGTGCCAGTAGTATAGCCACGGATACGCAGTATTTT. Protein: CASSIATDTQYF.